The entry below gives a single T cell receptor beta chain sequence along with its context. The sample originates from a study of blood T cell repertoires in COVID-19. Only in-frame clones appear in the TCRdb table, and some are missing; sequencing was by immunoSEQ multiplex PCR. The sample yields about 170,000 clones, approximately 92% seen once. The germline gives CDR1 LGHNA, CDR2 YSLEER. There are 16 residues in the CDR3. Trimming removed 5 bases from V and 4 bases from J; junction bases left unmatched: 6. The gene calls are TRBV4-3 and TRBJ2-3; TRBD2 aligns across 13 bases. The sequenced sample consisted of peripheral blood. The sequence derives from a woman between 45 and 60 years old with acute or convalescent COVID-19. CDR3 loop: CASSERTSGSSDTQYF. CDR3 nucleotide sequence: TGCGCCAGCAGCGAACGGACTAGCGGGAGCTCAGATACGCAGTATTTT.